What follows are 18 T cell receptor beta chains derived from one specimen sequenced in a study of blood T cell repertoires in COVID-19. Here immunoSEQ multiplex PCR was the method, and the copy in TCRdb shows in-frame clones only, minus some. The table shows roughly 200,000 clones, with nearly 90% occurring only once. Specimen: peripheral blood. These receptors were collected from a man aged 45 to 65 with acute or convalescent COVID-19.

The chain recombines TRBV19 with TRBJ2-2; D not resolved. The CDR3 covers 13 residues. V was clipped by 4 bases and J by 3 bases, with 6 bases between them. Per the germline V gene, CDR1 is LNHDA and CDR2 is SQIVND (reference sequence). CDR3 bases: TGTGCCAGTAGTAAAGACTACACCGGGGAGCTGTTTTTT. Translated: CASSKDYTGELFF.

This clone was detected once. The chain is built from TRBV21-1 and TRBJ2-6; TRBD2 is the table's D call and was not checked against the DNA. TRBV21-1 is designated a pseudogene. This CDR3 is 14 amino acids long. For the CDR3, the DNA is TGTGCCAGCAGCAAATATATCTGGGCCAACGTCCTGACTTTC. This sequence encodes CASSKYIWANVLTF.

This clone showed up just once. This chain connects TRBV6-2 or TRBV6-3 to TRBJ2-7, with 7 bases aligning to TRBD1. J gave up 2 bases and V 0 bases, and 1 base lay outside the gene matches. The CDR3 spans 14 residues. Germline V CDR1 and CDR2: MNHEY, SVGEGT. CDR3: CASSYSQGAYEQYV. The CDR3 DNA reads TGTGCCAGCAGTTACTCGCAGGGGGCCTACGAGCAGTACGTC.

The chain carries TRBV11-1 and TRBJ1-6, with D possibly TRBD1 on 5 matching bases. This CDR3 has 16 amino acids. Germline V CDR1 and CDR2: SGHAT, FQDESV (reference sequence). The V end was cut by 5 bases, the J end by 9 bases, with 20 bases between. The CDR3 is CASSPVRGSPSSPLHF. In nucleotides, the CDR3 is TGTGCCAGCAGCCCAGTCCGGGGGAGTCCTTCTTCACCCCTCCACTTT.

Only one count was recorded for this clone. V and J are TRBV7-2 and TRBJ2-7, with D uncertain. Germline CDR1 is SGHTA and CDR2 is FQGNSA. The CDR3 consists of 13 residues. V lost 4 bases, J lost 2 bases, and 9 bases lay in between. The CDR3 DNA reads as TGTGCCAGCAGCTCCCAACAGACCTACGAGCAGTACGTC. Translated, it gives CASSSQQTYEQYV.

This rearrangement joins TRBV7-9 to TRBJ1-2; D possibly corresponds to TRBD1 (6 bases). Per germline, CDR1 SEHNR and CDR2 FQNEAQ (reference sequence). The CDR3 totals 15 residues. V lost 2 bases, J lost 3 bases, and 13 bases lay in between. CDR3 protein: CASSLLGALDYGYTF. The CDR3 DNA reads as TGTGCCAGCAGCTTATTGGGGGCGTTAGACTATGGCTACACCTTC.

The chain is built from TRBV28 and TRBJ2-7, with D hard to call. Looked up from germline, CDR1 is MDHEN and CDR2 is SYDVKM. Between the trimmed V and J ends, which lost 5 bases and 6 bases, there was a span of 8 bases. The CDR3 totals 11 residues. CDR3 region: CASSKPGEQYF. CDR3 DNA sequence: TGTGCCAGCAGTAAACCAGGCGAGCAGTACTTC.

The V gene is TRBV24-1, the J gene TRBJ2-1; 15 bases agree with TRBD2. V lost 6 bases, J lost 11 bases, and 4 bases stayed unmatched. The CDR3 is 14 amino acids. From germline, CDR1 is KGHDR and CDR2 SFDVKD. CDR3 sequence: CATSIGLAGGKQFF. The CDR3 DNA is TGTGCCACCAGTATCGGACTAGCGGGGGGGAAGCAGTTCTTC.

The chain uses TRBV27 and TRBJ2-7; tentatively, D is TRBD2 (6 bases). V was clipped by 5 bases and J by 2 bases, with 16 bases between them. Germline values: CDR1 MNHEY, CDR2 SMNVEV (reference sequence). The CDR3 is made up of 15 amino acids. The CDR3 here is CASSLAGLITYEQYF. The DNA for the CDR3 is TGTGCCAGCAGTCTGGCGGGACTCATCACCTACGAGCAGTACTTC.

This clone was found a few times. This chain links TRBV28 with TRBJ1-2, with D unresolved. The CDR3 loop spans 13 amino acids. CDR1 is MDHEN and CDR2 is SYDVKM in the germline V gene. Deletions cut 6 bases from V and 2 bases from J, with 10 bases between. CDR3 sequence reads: CASRAELNYGYTF. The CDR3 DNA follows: TGTGCCAGCAGAGCGGAGCTGAACTATGGCTACACCTTC.

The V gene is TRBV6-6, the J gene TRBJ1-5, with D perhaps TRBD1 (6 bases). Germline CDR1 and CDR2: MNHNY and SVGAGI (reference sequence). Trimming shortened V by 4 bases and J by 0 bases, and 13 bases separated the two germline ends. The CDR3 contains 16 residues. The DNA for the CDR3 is TGTGCCAGCAGTTTCGAGGGGGATTATAGCAATCAGCCCCAGCATTTT. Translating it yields CASSFEGDYSNQPQHF.

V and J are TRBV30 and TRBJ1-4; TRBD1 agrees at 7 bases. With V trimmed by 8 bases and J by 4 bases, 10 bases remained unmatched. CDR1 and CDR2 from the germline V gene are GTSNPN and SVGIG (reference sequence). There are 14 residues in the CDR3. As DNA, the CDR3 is TGTGCCCGGGACCGGGACAGTCTTAATGAAAAACTGTTTTTT. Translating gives CARDRDSLNEKLFF.

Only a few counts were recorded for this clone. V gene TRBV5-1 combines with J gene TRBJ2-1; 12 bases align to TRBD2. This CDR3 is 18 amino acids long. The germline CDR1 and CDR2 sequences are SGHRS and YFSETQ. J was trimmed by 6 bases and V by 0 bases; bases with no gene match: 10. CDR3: CASSLGNLAGGPRNEQFF. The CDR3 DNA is TGCGCCAGCAGCTTGGGGAACCTAGCGGGAGGGCCTCGCAATGAGCAGTTCTTC.

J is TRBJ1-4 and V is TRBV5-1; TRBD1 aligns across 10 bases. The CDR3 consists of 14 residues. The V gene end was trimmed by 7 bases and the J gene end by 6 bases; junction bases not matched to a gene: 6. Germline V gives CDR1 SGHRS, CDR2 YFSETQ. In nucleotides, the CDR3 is TGCGCCAGCCGGATAGGGACAGGGGATGAAAAACTGTTTTTT. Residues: CASRIGTGDEKLFF.

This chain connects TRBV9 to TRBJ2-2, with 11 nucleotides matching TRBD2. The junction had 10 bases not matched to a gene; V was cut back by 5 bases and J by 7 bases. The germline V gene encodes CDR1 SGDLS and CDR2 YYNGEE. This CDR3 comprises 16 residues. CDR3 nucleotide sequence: TGTGCCAGCAGTGTTAGCGGGAGGGCCAGTGGCGGGGAGCTGTTTTTT. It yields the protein CASSVSGRASGGELFF.

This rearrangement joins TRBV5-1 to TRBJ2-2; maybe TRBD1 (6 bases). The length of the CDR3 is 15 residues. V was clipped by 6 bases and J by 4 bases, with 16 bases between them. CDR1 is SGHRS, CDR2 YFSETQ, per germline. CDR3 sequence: CASTNQGTGTGELFF. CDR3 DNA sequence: TGCGCCAGCACCAATCAGGGGACCGGCACCGGGGAGCTGTTTTTT.

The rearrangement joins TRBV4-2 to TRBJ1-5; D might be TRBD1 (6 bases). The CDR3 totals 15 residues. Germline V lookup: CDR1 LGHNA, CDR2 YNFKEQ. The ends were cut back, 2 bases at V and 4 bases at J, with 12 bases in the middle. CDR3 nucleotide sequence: TGTGCCAGCAGCCAATTCGGGGGGCGAAATCAGCCCCAGCATTTT. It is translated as CASSQFGGRNQPQHF.

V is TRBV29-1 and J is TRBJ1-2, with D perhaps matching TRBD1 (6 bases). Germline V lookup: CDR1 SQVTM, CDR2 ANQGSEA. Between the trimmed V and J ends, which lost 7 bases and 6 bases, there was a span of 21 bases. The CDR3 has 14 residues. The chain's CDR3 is CSAPATGLEDGYTF. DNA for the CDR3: TGCAGCGCTCCCGCGACAGGTCTGGAAGATGGCTACACCTTC.